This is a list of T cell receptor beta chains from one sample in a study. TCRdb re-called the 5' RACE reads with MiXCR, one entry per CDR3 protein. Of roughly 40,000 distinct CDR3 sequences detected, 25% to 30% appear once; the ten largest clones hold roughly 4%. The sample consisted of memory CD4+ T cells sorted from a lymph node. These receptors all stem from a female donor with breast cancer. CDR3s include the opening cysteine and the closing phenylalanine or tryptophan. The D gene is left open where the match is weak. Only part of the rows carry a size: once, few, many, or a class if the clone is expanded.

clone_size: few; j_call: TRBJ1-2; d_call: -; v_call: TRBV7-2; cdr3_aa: CACSLNRDYGYTF; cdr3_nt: TGTGCCTGCAGCTTAAACAGAGACTATGGCTACACCTTC
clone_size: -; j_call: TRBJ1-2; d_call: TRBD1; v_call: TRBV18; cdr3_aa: CASSPPAGGMNYGYTF; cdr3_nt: TGTGCCAGCTCACCACCCGCAGGGGGGATGAACTATGGCTACACCTTC
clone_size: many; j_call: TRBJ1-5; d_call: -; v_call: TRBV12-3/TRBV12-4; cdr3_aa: CASSLRGIGNQPQHF; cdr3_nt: TGTGCCAGCAGTTTACGGGGGATCGGCAATCAGCCCCAGCATTTT
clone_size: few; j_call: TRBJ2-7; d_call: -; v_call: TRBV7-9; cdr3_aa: CASRGSPGPYEQYF; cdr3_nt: TGTGCCAGCAGGGGGAGTCCAGGGCCCTACGAGCAGTACTTC
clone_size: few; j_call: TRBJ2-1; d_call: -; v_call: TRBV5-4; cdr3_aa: CASSLDLSKVANEQFF; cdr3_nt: TGTGCCAGCAGCTTGGATCTAAGCAAGGTGGCCAATGAGCAGTTCTTC
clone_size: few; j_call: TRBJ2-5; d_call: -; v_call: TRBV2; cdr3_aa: CASRTTVGGTQYF; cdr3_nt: TGTGCCAGCCGGACAACCGTGGGGGGGACCCAGTACTTC
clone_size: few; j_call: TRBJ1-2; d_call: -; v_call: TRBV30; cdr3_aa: CAWSSTLRGGYTF; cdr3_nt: TGTGCCTGGAGTTCCACACTCCGAGGAGGCTACACCTTC
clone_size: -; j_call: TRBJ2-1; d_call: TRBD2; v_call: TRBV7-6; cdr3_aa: CASSLEIPLAGGNEQFF; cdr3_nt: TGTGCCAGCAGCTTAGAAATCCCGCTAGCGGGGGGCAATGAGCAGTTCTTC
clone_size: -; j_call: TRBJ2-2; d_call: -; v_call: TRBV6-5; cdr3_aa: CASSWGQGTGELFF; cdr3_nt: TGTGCCAGCAGTTGGGGTCAGGGCACCGGGGAGCTGTTTTTT
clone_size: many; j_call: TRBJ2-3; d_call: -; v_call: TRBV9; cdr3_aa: CASSPDVPDTQYF; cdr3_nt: TGTGCCAGCAGCCCAGATGTCCCAGATACGCAGTATTTT
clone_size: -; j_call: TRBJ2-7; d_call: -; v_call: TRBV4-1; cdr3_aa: CASSQGGTPKYEQYF; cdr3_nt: TGCGCCAGCAGCCAAGGAGGGACTCCAAAGTACGAGCAGTACTTC
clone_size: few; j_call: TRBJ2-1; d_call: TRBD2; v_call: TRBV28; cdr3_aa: CASTPRTSGGRDEQFF; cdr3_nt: TGTGCCAGCACCCCGCGGACTAGCGGGGGGAGAGATGAGCAGTTCTTC
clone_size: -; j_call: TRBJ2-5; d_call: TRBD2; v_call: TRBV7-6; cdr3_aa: CASSGGDGRTQYF; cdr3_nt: TGTGCCAGCAGCGGGGGGGACGGCCGGACCCAGTACTTC
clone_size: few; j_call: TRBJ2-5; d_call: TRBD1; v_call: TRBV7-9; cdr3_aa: CASSTLGGTGLAETQYF; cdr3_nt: TGTGCCAGCAGCACCCTAGGCGGGACAGGGCTTGCAGAGACCCAGTACTTC
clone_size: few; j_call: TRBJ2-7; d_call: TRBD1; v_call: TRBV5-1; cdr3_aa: CASSVTGGASYEQYF; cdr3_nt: TGCGCCAGCAGCGTTACAGGGGGCGCCTCCTACGAGCAGTACTTC
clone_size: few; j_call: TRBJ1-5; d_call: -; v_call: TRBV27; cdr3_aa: CASSGVQSNQPQHF; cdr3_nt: TGTGCCAGCAGTGGAGTGCAGAGCAATCAGCCCCAGCATTTT
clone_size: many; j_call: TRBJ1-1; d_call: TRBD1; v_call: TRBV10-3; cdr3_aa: CAISELDRVNTEAFF; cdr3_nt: TGTGCCATCAGTGAGCTGGACAGGGTGAACACTGAAGCTTTCTTT
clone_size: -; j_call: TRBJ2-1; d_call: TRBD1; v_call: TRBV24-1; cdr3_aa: CATSDRQTGGRLDEQFF; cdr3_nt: TGTGCCACCAGTGATAGACAGACAGGGGGCCGTTTGGATGAGCAGTTCTTC
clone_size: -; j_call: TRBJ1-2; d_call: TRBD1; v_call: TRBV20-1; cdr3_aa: CSARVRQGPGYTF; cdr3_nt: TGCAGTGCTAGGGTTCGACAGGGACCAGGCTACACCTTC
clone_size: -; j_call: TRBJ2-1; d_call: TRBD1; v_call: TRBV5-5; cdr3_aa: CASRAGPGGSEQFF; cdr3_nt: TGTGCCAGCAGAGCCGGGCCAGGGGGATCTGAGCAGTTCTTC
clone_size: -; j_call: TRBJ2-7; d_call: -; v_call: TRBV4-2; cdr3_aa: CASSQEGGVDSYEQYF; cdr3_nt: TGTGCCAGCAGCCAAGAAGGGGGGGTCGACTCCTACGAGCAGTACTTC
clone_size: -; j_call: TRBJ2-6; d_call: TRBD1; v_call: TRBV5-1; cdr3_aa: CASSRDRPLNVLTF; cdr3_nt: TGCGCCAGCAGCCGGGACAGGCCTCTCAACGTCCTGACTTTC
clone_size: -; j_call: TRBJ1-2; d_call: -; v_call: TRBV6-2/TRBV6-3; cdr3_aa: CASSGMEGYTF; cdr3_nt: TGTGCCAGCAGCGGGATGGAAGGCTACACCTTC
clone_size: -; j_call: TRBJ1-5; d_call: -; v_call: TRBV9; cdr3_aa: CASSVAEYSNQPQHF; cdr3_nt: TGTGCCAGCAGCGTAGCAGAGTATAGCAATCAGCCCCAGCATTTT
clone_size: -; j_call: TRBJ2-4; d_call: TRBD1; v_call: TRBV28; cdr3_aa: CASTGWGQGIKNIQYF; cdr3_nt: TGTGCCAGTACTGGGTGGGGACAGGGTATTAAAAACATTCAGTACTTC
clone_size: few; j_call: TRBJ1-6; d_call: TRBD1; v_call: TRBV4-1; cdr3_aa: CASSQALQGALGSPLHF; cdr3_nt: TGCGCCAGCAGCCAAGCACTTCAGGGGGCGCTGGGGTCACCCCTCCACTTT
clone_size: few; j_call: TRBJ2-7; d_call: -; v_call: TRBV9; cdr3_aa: CASSVGTAKTYEQYF; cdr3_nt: TGTGCCAGCAGCGTAGGAACAGCCAAAACCTACGAGCAGTACTTC
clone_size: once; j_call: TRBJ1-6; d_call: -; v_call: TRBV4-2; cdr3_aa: CASSQASGQRYSPLHF; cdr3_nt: TGTGCCAGCAGCCAAGCTTCCGGACAGCGTTATTCACCCCTCCACTTT